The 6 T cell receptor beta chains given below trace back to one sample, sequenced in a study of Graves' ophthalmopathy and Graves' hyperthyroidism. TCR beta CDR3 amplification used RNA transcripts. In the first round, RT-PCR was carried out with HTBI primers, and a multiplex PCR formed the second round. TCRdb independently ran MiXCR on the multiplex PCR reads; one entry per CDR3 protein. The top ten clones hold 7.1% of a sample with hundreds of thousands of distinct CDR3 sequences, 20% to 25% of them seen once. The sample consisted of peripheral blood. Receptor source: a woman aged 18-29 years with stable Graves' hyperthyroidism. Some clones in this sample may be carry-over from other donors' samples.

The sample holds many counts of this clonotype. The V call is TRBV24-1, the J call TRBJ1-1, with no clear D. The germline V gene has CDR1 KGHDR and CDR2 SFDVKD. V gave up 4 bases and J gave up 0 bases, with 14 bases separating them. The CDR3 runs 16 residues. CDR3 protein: CATSDPWALLNTEAFF. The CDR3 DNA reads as TGTGCCACCAGTGACCCGTGGGCCCTACTGAACACTGAAGCTTTCTTT.

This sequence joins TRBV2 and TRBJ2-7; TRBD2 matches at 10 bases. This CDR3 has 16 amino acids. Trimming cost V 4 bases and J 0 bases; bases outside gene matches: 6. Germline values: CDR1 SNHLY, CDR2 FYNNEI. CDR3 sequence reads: CASSVGLAGASYEQYF. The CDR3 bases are TGTGCCAGCAGTGTCGGTCTAGCGGGAGCCTCCTACGAGCAGTACTTC.

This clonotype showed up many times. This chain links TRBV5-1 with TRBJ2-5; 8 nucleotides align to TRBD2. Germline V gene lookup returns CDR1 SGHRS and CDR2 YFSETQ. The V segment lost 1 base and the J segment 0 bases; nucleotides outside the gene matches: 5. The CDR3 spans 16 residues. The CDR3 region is CASSLTASGYQETQYF. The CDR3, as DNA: TGCGCCAGCAGCTTGACCGCTAGCGGGTACCAAGAGACCCAGTACTTC.

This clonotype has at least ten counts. Here the CDR3 DNA reads TGTGCCAGTACCCCAGCCAGAGGTGGCACTGAAGCTTTCTTT. Translation gives CASTPARGGTEAFF. The chain carries TRBV19 and TRBJ1-1; D remains unclear. V was trimmed by 7 bases and J by 4 bases, leaving 16 bases between them. Germline loops: CDR1 LNHDA, CDR2 SQIVND (reference sequence). This CDR3 contains 14 residues. Complete variable domain (other parts from reference TRBV19 and TRBJ1-1): DGGITQSPKYLFRKEGQNVTLSCEQNLNHDAMYWYRQDPGQGLRLIYYSQIVNDFQKGDIAEGYSVSREKKESFPLTVTSAQKNPTAFYLCASTPARGGTEAFFGQGTRLTVV.

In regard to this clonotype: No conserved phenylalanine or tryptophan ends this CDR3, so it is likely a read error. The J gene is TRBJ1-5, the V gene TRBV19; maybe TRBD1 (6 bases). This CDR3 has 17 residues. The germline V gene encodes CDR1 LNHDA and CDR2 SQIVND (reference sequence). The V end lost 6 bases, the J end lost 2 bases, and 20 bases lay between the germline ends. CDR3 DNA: TGTGCCAGTAGCCTCGGGTGGGCGGGGGGCGGCAATCAGCCCCAGCATGTT. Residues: CASSLGWAGGGNQPQHV.

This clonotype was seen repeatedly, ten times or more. This CDR3 reads CASSYSKAGTRETQYF. The DNA of the CDR3 is TGTGCCAGCAGTTACTCGAAGGCAGGGACCCGAGAGACCCAGTACTTC. The J gene is TRBJ2-5, the V gene TRBV6-2 or TRBV6-3, with D perhaps matching TRBD1 or TRBD2 (5 bases each). Germline CDR1 and CDR2: MNHEY and SVGEGT. Deletions cut 0 bases from V and 4 bases from J, with 15 bases between. This CDR3 is 16 amino acids long.